This T cell receptor (beta chain) was profiled in a study of vaccination and CD4 T cells after COVID-19. Study as a whole: Typically, post-vaccine samples were obtained a median about 79 days after dose two, within a range of 14 to 241. Study results and limitations: For SARS-CoV-2-reactive clonotypes, the median went from about 22 to 38, a nonsignificant increase. Looking at convalescent patients, 304 of their 307 vaccine-specific clones were spike mono-reactive.

In the case of this clonotype: Its antigen is unknown.

TCRdb redid the calling of the PCR reads with MiXCR, one entry per CDR3 protein. The data contain 11,000 to 15,000 distinct CDR3 sequences, less than 80% of them singletons. Sample: CD4+ T cells from blood, taken after SARS-CoV-2 vaccination. The TCR comes from a human donor who had recovered from COVID-19.

The DNA for the CDR3 is TGTGCCAGCAGCCCAGGTCGCAATCAGCCCCAGTATTTT. As protein: CASSPGRNQPQYF. This sequence joins TRBV7-2 and TRBJ1-5; D not certain. The J call could be wrong; TRBJ2-3 is a better fit for the DNA end. Looked up from germline, CDR1 is SGHTA and CDR2 is FQGNSA. The CDR3 is made up of 13 amino acids.